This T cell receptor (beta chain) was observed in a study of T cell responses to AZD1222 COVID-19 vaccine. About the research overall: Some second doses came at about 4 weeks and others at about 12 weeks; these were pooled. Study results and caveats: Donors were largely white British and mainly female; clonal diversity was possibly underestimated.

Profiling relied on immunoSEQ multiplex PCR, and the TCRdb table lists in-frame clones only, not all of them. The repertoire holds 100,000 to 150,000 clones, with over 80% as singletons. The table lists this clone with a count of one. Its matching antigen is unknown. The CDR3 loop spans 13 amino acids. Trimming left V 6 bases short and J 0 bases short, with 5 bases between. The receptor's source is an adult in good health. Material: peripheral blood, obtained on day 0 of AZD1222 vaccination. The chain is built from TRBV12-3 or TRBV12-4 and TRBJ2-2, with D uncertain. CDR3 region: CASSRSNTGELFF. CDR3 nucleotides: TGTGCCAGCAGCCGCTCGAACACCGGGGAGCTGTTTTTT.